This TCR beta chain was obtained from a study of T-cell reconstitution after alpha-beta-depleted transplantation in children. Points from the study as a whole: Diversity and T-cell counts at one year after transplant derived mostly from new T cells. Reported findings indicate that, about two months after transplant, alpha-beta T cells came from several hundred expanded clones, which were derived from non-depleted graft cells.

This clonotype was recorded at least ten times. What it binds is unknown. Construction of the TCRbeta library involved unique molecular identifiers. TCRdb analysed the PCR reads with MiXCR anew, one entry per CDR3 protein. The sample lists 120,000 to 150,000 distinct CDR3 sequences, about 9% occurring once. The length of the CDR3 is 14 residues. The germline gives CDR1 ENHRY, CDR2 SYGVKD. Source: PBMCs, mostly from graft donor cells, taken 180 days after TCRalphabeta/CD19-depleted stem cell transplant. This TCR derives from a female patient aged 2-9 years who had a stem cell transplant for congenital amegakaryocytic thrombocytopenia, so the T cells may come from the graft donor. The chain employs TRBV10-3 and TRBJ1-3; D is undetermined. CDR3 in DNA: TGTGGATGTCGGCCGGTACCGACGGGAAACACCATATATTTT. Amino acids: CGCRPVPTGNTIYF.